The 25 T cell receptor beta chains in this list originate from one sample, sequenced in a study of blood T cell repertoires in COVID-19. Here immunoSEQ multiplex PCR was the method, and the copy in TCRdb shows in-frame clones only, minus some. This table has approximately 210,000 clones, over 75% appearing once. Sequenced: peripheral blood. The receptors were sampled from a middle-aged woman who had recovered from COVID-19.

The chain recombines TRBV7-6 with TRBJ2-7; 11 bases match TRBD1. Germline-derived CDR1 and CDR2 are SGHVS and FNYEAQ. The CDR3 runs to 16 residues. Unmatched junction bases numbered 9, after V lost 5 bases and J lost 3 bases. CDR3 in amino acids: CASSPGTGGPFYEQYF. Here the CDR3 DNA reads TGTGCCAGCAGCCCCGGGACAGGGGGACCATTCTACGAGCAGTACTTC.

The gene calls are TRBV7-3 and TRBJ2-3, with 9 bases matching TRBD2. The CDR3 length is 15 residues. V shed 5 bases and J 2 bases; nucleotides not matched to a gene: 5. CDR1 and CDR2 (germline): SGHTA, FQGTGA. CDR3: CASSRTSEDTDTQYF. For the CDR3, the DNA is TGTGCCAGCAGCCGGACTAGCGAAGACACAGATACGCAGTATTTT.

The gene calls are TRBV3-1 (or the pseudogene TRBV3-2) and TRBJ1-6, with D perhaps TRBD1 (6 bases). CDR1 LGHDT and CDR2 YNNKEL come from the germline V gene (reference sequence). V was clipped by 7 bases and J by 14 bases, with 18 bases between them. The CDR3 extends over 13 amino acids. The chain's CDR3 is CASTRGGAEALHF. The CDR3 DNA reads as TGTGCCAGCACCCGAGGGGGGGCCGAAGCCCTCCACTTT.

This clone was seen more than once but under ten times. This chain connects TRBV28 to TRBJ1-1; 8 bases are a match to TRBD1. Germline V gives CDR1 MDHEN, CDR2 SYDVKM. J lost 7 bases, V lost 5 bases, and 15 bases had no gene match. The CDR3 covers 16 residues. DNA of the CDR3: TGTGCCAGCAGTCAACCCCAGGGGGCGAGAAGAGTTGAAGCTTTCTTT. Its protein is CASSQPQGARRVEAFF.

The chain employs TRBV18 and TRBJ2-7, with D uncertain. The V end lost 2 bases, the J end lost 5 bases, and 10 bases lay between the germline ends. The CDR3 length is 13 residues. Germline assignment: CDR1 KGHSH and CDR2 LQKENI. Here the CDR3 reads CASSPGGENEQYF. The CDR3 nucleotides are TGTGCCAGCTCACCAGGTGGAGAAAACGAGCAGTACTTC.

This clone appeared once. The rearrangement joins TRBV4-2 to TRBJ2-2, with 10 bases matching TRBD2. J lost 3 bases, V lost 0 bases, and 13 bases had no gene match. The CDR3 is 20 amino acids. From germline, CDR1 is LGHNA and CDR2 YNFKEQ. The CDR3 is CASSQDLSLAGAPDTGELFF. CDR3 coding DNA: TGTGCCAGCAGCCAAGATCTTAGTCTAGCGGGAGCCCCCGACACCGGGGAGCTGTTTTTT.

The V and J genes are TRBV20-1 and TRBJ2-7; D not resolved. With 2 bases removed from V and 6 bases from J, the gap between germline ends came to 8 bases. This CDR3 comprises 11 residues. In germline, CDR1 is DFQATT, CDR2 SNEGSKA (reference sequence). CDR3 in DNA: TGCAGTGCTAGAATCCGGAGCGAGCAGTACTTC. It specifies CSARIRSEQYF.

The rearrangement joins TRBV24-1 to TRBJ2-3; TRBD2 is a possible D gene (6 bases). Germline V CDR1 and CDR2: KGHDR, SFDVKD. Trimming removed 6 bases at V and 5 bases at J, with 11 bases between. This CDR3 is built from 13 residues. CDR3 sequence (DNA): TGTGCCACCAGTAAGAGCGGGTTAGATACGCAGTATTTT. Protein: CATSKSGLDTQYF.

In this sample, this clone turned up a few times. This chain's CDR3 is CASSGTKKLFF. The CDR3 DNA is TGTGCCAGTAGTGGTACTAAAAAACTGTTTTTT. The chain carries TRBV19 and TRBJ1-4; D is unclear. Trimming shortened V by 5 bases and J by 9 bases, and 7 bases separated the two germline ends. The germline V gene has CDR1 LNHDA and CDR2 SQIVND (reference sequence). CDR3 size: 11 residues.

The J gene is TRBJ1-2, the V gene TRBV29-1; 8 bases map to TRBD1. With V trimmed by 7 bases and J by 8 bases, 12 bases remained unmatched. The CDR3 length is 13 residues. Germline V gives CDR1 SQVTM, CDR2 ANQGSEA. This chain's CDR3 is CSAPSRTGWGYTF. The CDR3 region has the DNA TGCAGCGCCCCATCCCGGACAGGGTGGGGCTACACCTTC. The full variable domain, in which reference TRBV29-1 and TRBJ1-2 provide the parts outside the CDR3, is SAVISQKPSRDICQRGTSLTIQCQVDSQVTMMFWYRQQPGQSLTLIATANQGSEATYESGFVIDKFPISRPNLTFSTLTVSNMSPEDSSIYLCSAPSRTGWGYTFGSGTRLTVV.

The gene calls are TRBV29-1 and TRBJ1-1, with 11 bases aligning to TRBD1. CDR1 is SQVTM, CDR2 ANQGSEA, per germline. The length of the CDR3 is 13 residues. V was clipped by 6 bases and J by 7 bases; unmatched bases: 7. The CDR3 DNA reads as TGCAGCGTGCGGACAGGGGGCTCCAATGAAGCTTTCTTT. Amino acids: CSVRTGGSNEAFF.

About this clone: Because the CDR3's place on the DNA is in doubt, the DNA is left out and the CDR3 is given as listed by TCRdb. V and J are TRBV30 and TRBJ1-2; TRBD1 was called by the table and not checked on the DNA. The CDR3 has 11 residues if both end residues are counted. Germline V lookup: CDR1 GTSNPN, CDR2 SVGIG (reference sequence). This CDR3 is CAWASGTGRFF.

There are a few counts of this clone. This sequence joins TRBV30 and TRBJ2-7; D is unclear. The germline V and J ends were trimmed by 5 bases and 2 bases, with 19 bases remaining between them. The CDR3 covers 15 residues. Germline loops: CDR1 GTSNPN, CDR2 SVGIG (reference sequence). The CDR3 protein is CAWGPRSLHTYEQYF. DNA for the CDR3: TGTGCCTGGGGGCCGAGGAGCCTTCATACCTACGAGCAGTACTTC.

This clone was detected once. The CDR3 nucleotides are TGCAGTGCTTCTCAGGGTTACGGCTACACCTTC. Protein product: CSASQGYGYTF. The chain employs TRBV20-1 and TRBJ1-2, with D possibly being TRBD1 (5 bases). In germline, CDR1 is DFQATT, CDR2 SNEGSKA (reference sequence). Between the trimmed V and J ends, which lost 5 bases and 8 bases, there was a span of 12 bases. The CDR3 extends over 11 amino acids.

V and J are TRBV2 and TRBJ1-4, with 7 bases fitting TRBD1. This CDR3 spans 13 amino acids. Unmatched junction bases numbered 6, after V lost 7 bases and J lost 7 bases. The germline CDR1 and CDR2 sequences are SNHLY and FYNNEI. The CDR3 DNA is TGTGCCAGCATGAGGAGGGGGCCTGAAAAACTGTTTTTT. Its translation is CASMRRGPEKLFF.

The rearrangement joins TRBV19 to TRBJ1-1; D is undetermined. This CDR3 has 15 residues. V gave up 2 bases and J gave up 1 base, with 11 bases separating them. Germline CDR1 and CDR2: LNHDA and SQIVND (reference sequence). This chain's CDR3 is CASSISGSQNTEAFF. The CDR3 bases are TGTGCCAGTAGTATAAGCGGCAGCCAGAACACTGAAGCTTTCTTT.

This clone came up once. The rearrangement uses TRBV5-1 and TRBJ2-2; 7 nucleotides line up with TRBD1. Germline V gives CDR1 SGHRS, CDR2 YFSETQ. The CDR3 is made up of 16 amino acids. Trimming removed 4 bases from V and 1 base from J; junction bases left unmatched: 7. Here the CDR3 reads CASSKPRQGNTGELFF. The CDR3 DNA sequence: TGCGCCAGCAGCAAACCCCGACAGGGGAACACCGGGGAGCTGTTTTTT. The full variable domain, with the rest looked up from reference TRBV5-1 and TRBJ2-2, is KAGVTQTPRYLIKTRGQQVTLSCSPISGHRSVSWYQQTPGQGLQFLFEYFSETQRNKGNFPGRFSGRQFSNSRSEMNVSTLELGDSALYLCASSKPRQGNTGELFFGEGSRLTVL.

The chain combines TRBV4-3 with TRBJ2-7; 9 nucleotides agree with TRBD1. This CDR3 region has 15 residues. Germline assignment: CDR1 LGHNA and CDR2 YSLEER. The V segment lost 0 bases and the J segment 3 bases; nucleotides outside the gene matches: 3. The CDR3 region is CASSQDMTGGYEQYF. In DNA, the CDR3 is TGCGCCAGCAGCCAAGATATGACAGGGGGCTACGAGCAGTACTTC.

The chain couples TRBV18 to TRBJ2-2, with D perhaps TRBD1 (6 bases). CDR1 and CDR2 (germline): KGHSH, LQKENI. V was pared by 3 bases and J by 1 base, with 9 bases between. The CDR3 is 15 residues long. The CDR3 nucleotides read TGTGCCAGCTCACCCCTGGGACAGAACACCGGGGAGCTGTTTTTT. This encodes CASSPLGQNTGELFF. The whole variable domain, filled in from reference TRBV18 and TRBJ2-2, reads NAGVMQNPRHLVRRRGQEARLRCSPMKGHSHVYWYRQLPEEGLKFMVYLQKENIIDESGMPKERFSAEFPKEGPSILRIQQVVRGDSAAYFCASSPLGQNTGELFFGEGSRLTVL.

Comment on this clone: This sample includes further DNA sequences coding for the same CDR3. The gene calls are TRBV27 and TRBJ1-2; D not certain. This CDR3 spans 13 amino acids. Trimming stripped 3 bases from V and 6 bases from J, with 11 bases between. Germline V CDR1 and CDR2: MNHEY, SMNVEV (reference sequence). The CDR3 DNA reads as TGTGCCAGCAGTTTGGGAGGAGGAGATGGCTACACCTTC. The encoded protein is CASSLGGGDGYTF.

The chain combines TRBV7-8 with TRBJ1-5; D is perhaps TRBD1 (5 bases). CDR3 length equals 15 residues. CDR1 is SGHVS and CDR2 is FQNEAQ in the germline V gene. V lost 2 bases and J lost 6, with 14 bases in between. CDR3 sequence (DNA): TGTGCCAGCAGCTTACAAAGGGGAGGGTTTCAGCCCCAGCATTTT. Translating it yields CASSLQRGGFQPQHF.

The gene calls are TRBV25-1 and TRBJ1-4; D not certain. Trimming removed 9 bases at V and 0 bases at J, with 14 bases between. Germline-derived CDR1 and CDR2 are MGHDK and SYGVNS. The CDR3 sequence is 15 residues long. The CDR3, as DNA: TGTGCCAGGCCTGAGGAGTTTGCAACTAATGAAAAACTGTTTTTT. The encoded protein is CARPEEFATNEKLFF.

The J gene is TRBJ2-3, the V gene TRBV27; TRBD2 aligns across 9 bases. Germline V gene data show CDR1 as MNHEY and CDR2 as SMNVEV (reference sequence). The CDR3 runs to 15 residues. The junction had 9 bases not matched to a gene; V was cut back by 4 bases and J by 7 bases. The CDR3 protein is CASSSGSGSFYTQYF. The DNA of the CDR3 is TGTGCCAGCAGTTCCGGTAGCGGGAGTTTTTATACGCAGTATTTT.

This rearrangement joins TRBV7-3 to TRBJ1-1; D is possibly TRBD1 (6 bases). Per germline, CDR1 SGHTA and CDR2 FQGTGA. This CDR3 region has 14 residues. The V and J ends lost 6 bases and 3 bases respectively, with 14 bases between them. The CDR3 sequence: CASSLSAGDTEAFF. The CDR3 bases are TGTGCCAGCAGTCTAAGCGCAGGGGACACTGAAGCTTTCTTT.

The CDR3 sequence is CASSQGTSVLDEQFF. CDR3 DNA sequence: TGTGCCAGCAGCCAAGGGACTAGCGTTCTGGATGAGCAGTTCTTC. The chain is built from TRBV3-1 (or the pseudogene TRBV3-2) and TRBJ2-1, with 9 bases fitting TRBD2. V trimming: 1 base; J trimming: 8 bases; junction bases outside the gene matches: 6. The CDR3 extends over 15 amino acids. Looked up from germline, CDR1 is LGHDT and CDR2 is YNNKEL (reference sequence).